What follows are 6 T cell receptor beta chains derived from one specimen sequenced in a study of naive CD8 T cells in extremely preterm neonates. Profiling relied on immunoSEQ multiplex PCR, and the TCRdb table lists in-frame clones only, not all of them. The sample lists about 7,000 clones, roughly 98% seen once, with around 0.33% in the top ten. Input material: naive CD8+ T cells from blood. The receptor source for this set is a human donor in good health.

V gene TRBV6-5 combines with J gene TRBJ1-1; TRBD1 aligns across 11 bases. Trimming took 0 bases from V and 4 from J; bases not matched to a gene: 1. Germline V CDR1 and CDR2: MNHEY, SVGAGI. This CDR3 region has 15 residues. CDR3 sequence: CASSYSGTGGTEAFF. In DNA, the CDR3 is TGTGCCAGCAGTTACTCTGGGACAGGGGGCACTGAAGCTTTCTTT.

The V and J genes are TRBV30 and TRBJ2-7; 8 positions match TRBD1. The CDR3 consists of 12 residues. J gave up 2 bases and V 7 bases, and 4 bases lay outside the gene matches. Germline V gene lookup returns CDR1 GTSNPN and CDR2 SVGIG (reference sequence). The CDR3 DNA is TGTGCCTTTAACAGGGGGACCTACGAGCAGTACTTC. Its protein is CAFNRGTYEQYF.

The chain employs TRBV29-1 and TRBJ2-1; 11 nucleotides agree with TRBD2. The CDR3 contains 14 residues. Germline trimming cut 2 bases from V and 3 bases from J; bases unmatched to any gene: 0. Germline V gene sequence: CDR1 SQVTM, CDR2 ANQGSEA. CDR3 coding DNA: TGCAGCGTTGAACTAGCGGGGGGCTACAATGAGCAGTTCTTC. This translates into CSVELAGGYNEQFF.

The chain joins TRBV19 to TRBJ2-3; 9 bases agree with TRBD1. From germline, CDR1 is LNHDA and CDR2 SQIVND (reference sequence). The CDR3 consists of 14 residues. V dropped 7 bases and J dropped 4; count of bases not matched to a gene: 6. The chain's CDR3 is CASKAWTGADTQYF. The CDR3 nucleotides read TGTGCCAGTAAGGCGTGGACAGGGGCAGATACGCAGTATTTT.

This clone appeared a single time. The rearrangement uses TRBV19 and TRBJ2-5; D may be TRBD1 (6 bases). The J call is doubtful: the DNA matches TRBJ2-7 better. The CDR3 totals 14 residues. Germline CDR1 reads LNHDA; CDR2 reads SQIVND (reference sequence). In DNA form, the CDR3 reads TGTGCCAGTAGTATTAGGGACACCTCCTACGAGCAGTACTTC. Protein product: CASSIRDTSYEQYF.

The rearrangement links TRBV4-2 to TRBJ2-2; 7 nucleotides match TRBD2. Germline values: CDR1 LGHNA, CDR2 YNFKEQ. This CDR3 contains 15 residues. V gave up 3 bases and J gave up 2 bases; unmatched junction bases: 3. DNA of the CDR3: TGTGCCAGCAGCCACGGGACTATAAACACCGGGGAGCTGTTTTTT. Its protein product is CASSHGTINTGELFF.